Listed below are T cell receptor beta chains from one sample, sequenced in a study of T cell repertoires in cytomegalovirus infection. TCRdb reanalysed the reads using MiXCR and keeps one entry per CDR3 protein. The data show some 500,000 distinct CDR3 sequences, 30% to 40% seen once. No antigen has been identified for these receptors. The sequenced sample was cultured PBMCs, obtained from culture after CMV antigen stimulation. Receptor source: a human donor in good health (CMV status not recorded). Some clones in this sample may be carry-over from other donors' samples. The CDR3 runs from the conserved cysteine through the conserved F or W. Fields, in order: J gene, clone size, V gene, D gene, CDR3 protein, CDR3 DNA. D genes are given only for firm matches. Not every row has a clone size; where given, it reads once, few, many or a size class.

TRBJ2-7	.	TRBV19	.	CASSIAVSYEQYF	TGTGCCAGTAGTATAGCGGTCTCCTACGAGCAGTACTTC
TRBJ2-3	few	TRBV7-2	TRBD2	CASSRRTSASTDTQYF	TGTGCCAGCAGCCGAAGGACTAGCGCTAGCACAGATACGCAGTATTTT
TRBJ1-4	few	TRBV6-5	.	CASSAKYTALREKLFF	TGTGCCAGCAGCGCGAAATACACCGCCCTTAGGGAAAAACTGTTTTTT
TRBJ1-5	.	TRBV7-9	.	CASSFEYGNQPQHF	TGTGCCAGCAGCTTCGAGTACGGCAATCAGCCCCAGCATTTT
TRBJ2-1	.	TRBV2	TRBD2	CASSGVAGGLDEQFF	TGTGCCAGCTCAGGGGTAGCGGGAGGACTGGATGAGCAGTTCTTC
TRBJ2-1	.	TRBV20-1	.	CSASQWEPDEQFF	TGCAGTGCTAGTCAGTGGGAGCCAGATGAGCAGTTCTTC
TRBJ2-7	few	TRBV11-2	.	CASSLLRAPPEQYF	TGTGCCAGCAGCCTTCTACGAGCCCCACCCGAGCAGTACTTC
TRBJ2-3	.	TRBV6-1	TRBD1	CATVPGQGPADTQYF	TGTGCCACCGTCCCGGGACAGGGGCCCGCAGATACGCAGTATTTT
TRBJ2-2	.	TRBV5-1	.	CASSLPPRLSNTGELFF	TGCGCCAGCAGCTTGCCCCCCCGGCTCAGCAACACCGGGGAGCTGTTTTTT
TRBJ2-1	once	TRBV29-1	.	CSLGGYNEQFF	TGCAGCCTCGGGGGCTACAATGAGCAGTTCTTC
TRBJ2-3	.	TRBV11-2	TRBD2	CASSFPFSGHSTDTQYF	TGTGCCAGCAGCTTCCCGTTTAGCGGGCACTCCACAGATACGCAGTATTTT
TRBJ1-6	many	TRBV4-1	TRBD1	CASSQGLRGNSPLHF	TGCGCCAGCAGCCAAGGGCTCAGGGGGAATTCACCCCTCCACTTT
TRBJ1-5	.	TRBV13	TRBD1	CASSFRGGTGRRNQPQHF	TGTGCCAGCAGCTTCAGAGGGGGGACAGGGAGGCGCAATCAGCCCCAGCATTTT
TRBJ1-5	.	TRBV28	.	CASSLRPGWDQPQHF	TGTGCCAGCAGCTTAAGGCCGGGTTGGGACCAGCCCCAGCATTTT
TRBJ2-7	.	TRBV11-2	.	CASSRGGLIPTYEQYF	TGTGCCAGCAGCCGAGGGGGTCTGATCCCCACCTACGAGCAGTACTTC
TRBJ2-7	many	TRBV7-2	TRBD2	CASSFEREIHEQYF	TGTGCCAGCAGCTTTGAGCGGGAGATCCACGAGCAGTACTTC
TRBJ2-3	.	TRBV11-2	.	CASSSTTGPGDTQYF	TGTGCCAGCAGCTCGACGACAGGCCCCGGGGATACGCAGTATTTT
TRBJ2-5	few	TRBV12-3/TRBV12-4	.	CASSLFGMQETQYF	TGTGCCAGCAGTTTGTTCGGGATGCAAGAGACCCAGTACTTC
TRBJ2-1	many	TRBV6-2/TRBV6-3	TRBD2	CASSSMTSGSDEQFF	TGTGCCAGCAGTTCCATGACTAGCGGGAGCGATGAGCAGTTCTTC
TRBJ1-5	.	TRBV6-2/TRBV6-3	.	CASKVAQPQHF	TGTGCCAGCAAGGTGGCTCAGCCCCAGCATTTT
TRBJ2-1	few	TRBV30	TRBD2	CAWSVRTSWSSYNEQFF	TGTGCCTGGAGTGTACGGACTAGCTGGAGCTCCTACAATGAGCAGTTCTTC
TRBJ2-7	.	TRBV7-9	.	CASGREQYF	TGTGCCAGCGGAAGAGAGCAGTACTTC
TRBJ2-2	.	TRBV5-1	.	CASSPKTGSNTGELFF	TGCGCCAGCAGCCCAAAGACAGGTTCGAACACCGGGGAGCTGTTTTTT
TRBJ1-1	many	TRBV7-8	.	CASSLQGWNTEAFF	TGTGCCAGCAGCTTACAGGGTTGGAACACTGAAGCTTTCTTT